These T cell receptor beta chains were read from a single sample in a study of identical twins. Each CDR3 protein gets one entry after TCRdb re-called the 5' RACE reads with MiXCR. The data show 150,000 or so distinct CDR3 sequences, with under 4.5% seen just once and 7% to 10% held by the top ten. The sample comprised memory T cells sorted from blood. These receptors all stem from a man between 18 and 29 years old in good health. Both conserved end residues are part of each CDR3. The D gene is left open where the match is weak. Not all rows give a size; the values are once, few, many and, for expanded clones, a class.

V gene,clone size,J gene,D gene,CDR3 DNA,CDR3 protein
TRBV2,many,TRBJ2-3,.,TGTGCCATTGCGGGACAACGTTTCACAGATACGCAGTATTTT,CAIAGQRFTDTQYF
TRBV7-8,many,TRBJ2-2,TRBD2,TGTGCCAGCAGCTTATTAGGACTAGCGGAAACCGGGGAGCTGTTTTTT,CASSLLGLAETGELFF
TRBV5-1,many,TRBJ2-1,.,TGCGCCAGCACCTTAAGGGGGGGTGCCAGTATTTACAATGAGCAGTTCTTC,CASTLRGGASIYNEQFF
TRBV28,many,TRBJ2-1,TRBD1,TGTGCCAGCAGTTCTCAGGACAGGAAAGAGCAGTTCTTC,CASSSQDRKEQFF
TRBV5-4,many,TRBJ2-2,.,TGTGCCAGCAGTCTGGAAGGGGACGGGGAGCTGTTTTTT,CASSLEGDGELFF
TRBV20-1,many,TRBJ2-3,.,TGCAGTGCTAGTCGTAGCACAGATACGCAGTATTTT,CSASRSTDTQYF
TRBV9,.,TRBJ2-6,.,TGTGCCAGCAGCGTACTAACGTCTGGGGCCAACGTCCTGACTTTC,CASSVLTSGANVLTF
TRBV7-3,few,TRBJ2-3,.,TGTGCCAGCAGCTTAGGGATTACAACAGATACGCAGTATTTT,CASSLGITTDTQYF
TRBV3-1,many,TRBJ1-5,TRBD1,TGTGCCAGCAGCGGGACAGGGAAACAGCCCCAGCATTTT,CASSGTGKQPQHF
TRBV12-3/TRBV12-4,many,TRBJ2-1,TRBD2,TGTGCCAGCAGGAGGGGACTAGAGCAGTTCTTC,CASRRGLEQFF
TRBV11-2,.,TRBJ2-1,.,TGTGCCAGCAGCTCCGTGGGGGGGCGGTCCTACAATGAGCAGTTCTTC,CASSSVGGRSYNEQFF